The rows below give T cell receptor beta chains drawn from one sample of a study of T cell repertoires in cytomegalovirus infection. TCRdb re-called the reads through MiXCR, storing one row per CDR3 protein. The sample yields about 920,000 distinct CDR3 sequences, under 40% seen once. What these receptors recognize is not known. The sample in question was cultured CD8+ T cells from PBMCs, obtained from culture after CMV antigen stimulation. These receptors were collected from a human donor in good health (CMV status not recorded). Some clones in this sample may be carry-over from other donors' samples. Each CDR3 is given with its conserved first and last residue. The D gene is left open where the match is weak. A row's size may be missing; if present it is once, few, many or a size class.

>TRBJ2-3|NA|TRBV4-1|15|NA
CASSQDTGRADTQYF
TGCGCCAGCAGCCAAGATACAGGGAGGGCAGATACGCAGTATTTT
>TRBJ1-1|NA|TRBV5-1|16|TRBD1
CASRLGGQGVNTEAFF
TGCGCCAGCAGGCTTGGGGGGCAGGGGGTGAACACTGAAGCTTTCTTT
>TRBJ2-2|few|TRBV28|16|NA
CASRPSPGLNTGELFF
TGTGCCAGCAGACCTAGCCCGGGGTTGAACACCGGGGAGCTGTTTTTT
>TRBJ1-4|few|TRBV27|15|NA
CASSLSGLFAEKLFF
TGTGCCAGCAGTTTATCGGGGTTGTTCGCTGAAAAACTGTTTTTT
>TRBJ2-1|NA|TRBV12-5|13|NA
CASGRSSYNEQFF
TGTGCTAGTGGAAGGAGCTCCTACAATGAGCAGTTCTTC
>TRBJ2-1|few|TRBV24-1|17|NA
CATSDSGGVISYNEQFF
TGTGCCACCAGTGATTCGGGGGGCGTGATATCCTACAATGAGCAGTTCTTC
>TRBJ2-1|NA|TRBV11-2|15|NA
CASSLVSPGYNEQFF
TGTGCCAGCAGCTTAGTTTCCCCGGGGTACAATGAGCAGTTCTTC
>TRBJ1-5|few|TRBV2|19|NA
CASSEWEGESRSRYQPQHF
TGTGCCAGCAGTGAATGGGAAGGGGAGTCCCGGTCGCGCTATCAGCCCCAGCATTTT
>TRBJ2-7|once|TRBV6-6|14|NA
CASSDHRRAYEQYF
TGTGCCAGCAGCGACCATCGGCGCGCCTACGAGCAGTACTTC
>TRBJ1-6|once|TRBV20-1|16|NA
CRARPQRSSYNSPLHF
TGCAGGGCTAGACCACAGCGCAGCTCCTATAATTCACCCCTCCACTTT
>TRBJ1-1|NA|TRBV7-9|15|TRBD1
CASSIPQGAYTEAFF
TGTGCCAGCAGCATACCACAGGGGGCGTACACTGAAGCTTTCTTT
>TRBJ2-3|many|TRBV7-6|16|TRBD2
CASSSPSGGAADTQYF
TGTGCCAGCAGCTCGCCTAGCGGGGGGGCTGCAGATACGCAGTATTTT
>TRBJ2-7|many|TRBV6-1|13|NA
CASSGTVSYEQYF
TGTGCCAGCAGTGGGACTGTTTCCTACGAGCAGTACTTC
>TRBJ1-2|few|TRBV7-9|14|TRBD1
CASSLGQGLDGYTF
TGTGCCAGCAGTCTCGGACAGGGCTTGGATGGCTACACCTTC
>TRBJ1-2|many|TRBV7-9|12|NA
CASSSGHYGYTF
TGTGCCAGCAGCTCAGGACATTATGGCTACACCTTC
>TRBJ2-7|NA|TRBV10-3|14|NA
CAISEGGEIYEQYF
TGTGCCATCAGTGAGGGCGGGGAAATCTACGAGCAGTACTTC
>TRBJ2-7|NA|TRBV7-9|15|TRBD2
CASSTGLGGFYEQYF
TGTGCCAGCAGCACCGGACTCGGGGGGTTTTACGAGCAGTACTTC
>TRBJ1-5|NA|TRBV12-3/TRBV12-4|19|NA
CASSPGQIRVYTGHQPQHF
TGTGCCAGCAGCCCCGGACAGATTCGCGTTTACACCGGCCATCAGCCCCAGCATTTT
>TRBJ2-1|NA|TRBV6-6|16|NA
CASIRGELRGYNEQFF
TGTGCCAGCATTCGAGGGGAATTGAGGGGCTACAATGAGCAGTTCTTC
>TRBJ1-4|NA|TRBV7-9|14|NA
CASNPDGVDEKLFF
TGTGCCAGCAACCCGGACGGGGTGGATGAAAAACTGTTTTTT
>TRBJ2-2|once|TRBV19|19|TRBD1
CASSTLISGTGANTGELFF
TGTGCCAGTAGTACCTTAATTTCCGGGACAGGGGCGAACACCGGGGAGCTGTTTTTT
>TRBJ1-5|NA|TRBV6-1|14|NA
CASSADRMVQPQHF
TGTGCCAGCAGTGCGGATCGAATGGTTCAGCCCCAGCATTTT
>TRBJ1-2|few|TRBV7-6|15|NA
CASSTGTSGVYGYTF
TGTGCCAGCAGCACAGGGACGTCAGGAGTGTATGGCTACACCTTC
>TRBJ1-5|many|TRBV6-6|14|TRBD1
CASSFRTGNQPQHF
TGTGCCAGCAGTTTCCGGACAGGTAATCAGCCCCAGCATTTT
>TRBJ2-7|NA|TRBV12-3/TRBV12-4|15|NA
CASSPGPDPTYEQYF
TGTGCCAGCAGTCCCGGGCCCGACCCCACCTACGAGCAGTACTTC
>TRBJ2-1|many|TRBV7-2|12|NA
CASSPRANEQFF
TGTGCCAGCAGCCCCAGGGCCAATGAGCAGTTCTTC
>TRBJ1-1|NA|TRBV4-1|13|NA
CASSQLGGRKAFF
TGCGCCAGCAGCCAACTCGGCGGCAGGAAAGCTTTCTTT
>TRBJ1-5|few|TRBV2|15|NA
CASTRTDRSNQPQHF
TGTGCCAGCACTAGGACAGACCGAAGCAATCAGCCCCAGCATTTT
>TRBJ2-7|many|TRBV7-6|15|TRBD1
CASSEGVTGYYEQYF
TGTGCCAGCAGCGAAGGGGTGACAGGGTACTACGAGCAGTACTTC
>TRBJ2-2|few|TRBV6-5|18|TRBD2
CASSYSNRASGGAGELFF
TGTGCCAGCAGTTACTCGAATCGGGCTAGCGGGGGGGCCGGGGAGCTGTTTTTT
>TRBJ2-1|NA|TRBV5-5|12|NA
CASSLDGPMQFF
TGTGCCAGCAGCTTGGATGGGCCCATGCAGTTCTTC
>TRBJ2-7|NA|TRBV7-6|16|NA
CASSSQLGLTAYEQYF
TGTGCCAGCAGCTCCCAGTTGGGCCTGACCGCGTACGAGCAGTACTTC
>TRBJ2-2|many|TRBV6-2/TRBV6-3|16|NA
CASSYSGRERAGELFF
TGTGCCAGCAGTTACTCAGGCAGGGAAAGGGCCGGGGAGCTGTTTTTT
>TRBJ1-1|few|TRBV19|15|NA
CASSAPAVRDTEAFF
TGTGCCAGTAGTGCGCCCGCCGTTAGGGACACTGAAGCTTTCTTT
>TRBJ1-5|NA|TRBV20-1|12|NA
CSARDNNQPQHF
TGCAGTGCTAGGGACAACAATCAGCCCCAGCATTTT
>TRBJ2-5|few|TRBV7-2|14|NA
CASSLELAQETQYF
TGTGCCAGCAGCTTAGAGTTAGCCCAAGAGACCCAGTACTTC